The entry that follows covers one T cell receptor beta chain sequence. This sample stems from a study of T cell changes during pregnancy in multiple sclerosis. The CDR3 has 17 amino acids. Profiled with immunoSEQ multiplex PCR; TCRdb holds only in-frame clones, not every one. The data contain roughly 80,000 clones, just under 95% of them singletons. The sequence derives from a female donor with multiple sclerosis, enrolled in a pregnancy study. This chain joins TRBV21-1 and TRBJ2-7; the DNA was not used to check the table's D call, TRBD2. TRBV21-1 is a pseudogene segment. The material sequenced was peripheral blood, taken in the first trimester of pregnancy. CDR3 region: CASSLRGNREGVYEQYF. In DNA, the CDR3 is TGTGCCAGCAGCCTCCGGGGGAACAGGGAGGGAGTCTACGAGCAGTACTTC.